The clone carrying this TCR beta chain occurred many times. Its target is not known. These data originate in a study of immune heterogeneity within non-small cell lung tumors. For each sample, template was roughly 0.65 ug of bulk tumor genomic DNA. Taken during surgery, several biopsies per primary tumor were spaced as far apart as possible within the tumor mass. Patients went through curative surgery, and their non-small cell lung cancer was untreated and newly diagnosed. Using 32 V and 13 J primers, multiplex PCR amplified TCR beta CDR3. TCRdb used MiXCR to reprocess the multiplex PCR reads, holding one entry per CDR3 protein. This sample has 13,000 or so distinct CDR3 sequences, with approximately 22% found just once. Study conclusions and caveats: Identical dominant CDR3 beta clonotypes recurred across tumor sites within a patient, alongside site-unique high-frequency clones. The high-frequency T-cell receptor beta clonotypes mostly did not match up between individual patients.

The CDR3 spans 13 residues. Trimming took off 7 bases at V and 0 bases at J, with 8 bases between the two ends. Sequencing used lung tumor tissue. This sequence originates from a man aged 50 to 59 with non-small cell lung cancer. V is TRBV12-3 or TRBV12-4 and J is TRBJ2-3, with unresolved D. The CDR3: CASMFRSTDTQYF. CDR3 sequence (DNA): TGTGCCAGCATGTTCCGGAGCACAGATACGCAGTATTTT.